Below, 25 T cell receptor beta chains from the same sample are listed, as sequenced in a study of shared clonotypes between healthy human individuals. Repertoires were generated with immunoSEQ multiplex PCR, while TCRdb's copy carries only in-frame clones and drops some. The repertoire holds about 2 million clones, with about 94% as singletons. Naive-designated CD8 cells lacked CD45RO, were positively enriched for CCR7, and omitted terminally differentiated effector memory CD45RA+ cells. The specimen sequenced was naive CD8+ T cells sorted from blood. These receptors were obtained from a man aged 18 to 30 in good health.

This clone appeared once. This rearrangement joins TRBV6-1 to TRBJ1-1, with no clear D. The germline V gene has CDR1 MNHNS and CDR2 SASEGT. This CDR3 region has 13 residues. Trimming left V 5 bases short and J 3 bases short, with 10 bases between. The CDR3 DNA is TGTGCCAGCAGTTTCGACCCGGACACTGAAGCTTTCTTT. Its protein is CASSFDPDTEAFF.

This rearrangement joins TRBV7-9 to TRBJ1-4, with D maybe TRBD1 (6 bases). Per the germline V gene, CDR1 is SEHNR and CDR2 is FQNEAQ (reference sequence). This CDR3 contains 14 residues. V was pared by 5 bases and J by 6 bases, with 13 bases between. The DNA for the CDR3 is TGTGCCAGCAGCCCCCCACAGGGAGATGAAAAACTGTTTTTT. Amino acid sequence: CASSPPQGDEKLFF. Full variable domain (missing parts from reference TRBV7-9 and TRBJ1-4): DTGVSQNPRHKITKRGQNVTFRCDPISEHNRLYWYRQTLGQGPEFLTYFQNEAQLEKSRLLSDRFSAERPKGSFSTLEIQRTEQGDSAMYLCASSPPQGDEKLFFGSGTQLSVL.

The chain uses TRBV12-5 and TRBJ1-1; D is unclear. V was shortened by 3 bases and J by 1 base, with 6 bases between the two germline ends. The CDR3 has 13 residues. Per germline, CDR1 LGHNT and CDR2 FRNRAP. DNA of the CDR3: TGTGCTAGTGGTTTTCTGGGGAACACTGAAGCTTTCTTT. It specifies CASGFLGNTEAFF.

V usage is TRBV11-3 and J usage is TRBJ2-1; D is unclear. V shed 5 bases and J shed 7 bases, with 12 bases lying between them. CDR3 size: 13 residues. Germline-derived CDR1 and CDR2 are SGHNT and YENEEA. The CDR3 reads CASSPQESNEQFF. In nucleotides, the CDR3 is TGTGCCAGCAGCCCGCAAGAATCGAATGAGCAGTTCTTC.

The chain recombines TRBV2 with TRBJ2-7; TRBD2 matches at 8 bases. The CDR3 length is 16 residues. Germline values: CDR1 SNHLY, CDR2 FYNNEI. J lost 3 bases, V lost 2 bases, and 9 bases had no gene match. CDR3 in amino acids: CASSEWEREGHYEQYF. CDR3 sequence (DNA): TGTGCCAGCAGTGAATGGGAACGGGAGGGCCACTACGAGCAGTACTTC.

The CDR3 is CASSLLGQGNEQYF. DNA of the CDR3: TGTGCCAGCAGCTTACTTGGACAGGGGAACGAGCAGTACTTC. The chain recombines TRBV7-3 with TRBJ2-7, with 9 positions matching TRBD1. V shed 2 bases and J 5 bases; nucleotides not matched to a gene: 4. This CDR3 has 14 amino acids. Germline loops: CDR1 SGHTA, CDR2 FQGTGA.

The V and J genes are TRBV19 and TRBJ1-2; a possible D gene is TRBD1 (6 bases). CDR1 and CDR2 (germline): LNHDA, SQIVND (reference sequence). The V gene lost 9 bases and the J gene lost 5 bases, with 13 bases spanning the gap. CDR3 size: 12 residues. Here the CDR3 reads CASRTGPYGYTF. The DNA of the CDR3 is TGTGCCAGCCGAACAGGGCCTTATGGCTACACCTTC.

V and J are TRBV10-3 and TRBJ2-5; 8 bases are a match to TRBD1. The germline CDR1 and CDR2 sequences are ENHRY and SYGVKD. The CDR3 is 15 amino acids. V dropped 2 bases and J dropped 4; count of bases not matched to a gene: 6. This CDR3 reads CAISEGQGPRETQYF. The CDR3 region has the DNA TGTGCCATCAGTGAGGGACAGGGACCTCGAGAGACCCAGTACTTC.

This rearrangement joins TRBV7-9 to TRBJ2-1, with D possibly matching TRBD1 (6 bases). V shed 1 base and J shed 0 bases, with 19 bases lying between them. The CDR3 contains 19 residues. The V gene's germline CDR1 is SEHNR and CDR2 FQNEAQ (reference sequence). The CDR3 sequence is CASSLGPVGTLSSYNEQFF. The CDR3 coding sequence is TGTGCCAGCAGCTTAGGGCCCGTTGGGACATTAAGCTCCTACAATGAGCAGTTCTTC.

V and J are TRBV5-1 and TRBJ1-5, with D hard to call. This CDR3 region has 17 residues. The V end lost 0 bases, the J end lost 0 bases, and 13 bases lay between the germline ends. Germline V gives CDR1 SGHRS, CDR2 YFSETQ. For the CDR3, the DNA is TGCGCCAGCAGCTTGGCCGACCTTCCTAATAGCAATCAGCCCCAGCATTTT. It encodes CASSLADLPNSNQPQHF.

Details on this clone: This specimen includes other DNA sequences encoding the same CDR3. The chain has TRBV27 and TRBJ2-3, with 11 positions matching TRBD2. Trimming took 3 bases from V and 3 from J; bases not matched to a gene: 2. Germline V lookup: CDR1 MNHEY, CDR2 SMNVEV (reference sequence). The length of the CDR3 is 15 residues. The CDR3 region is CASSLLAGGTDTQYF. The CDR3 DNA is TGTGCCAGCAGTTTGTTAGCGGGGGGGACAGATACGCAGTATTTT.

V is TRBV7-9 and J is TRBJ1-4; unclear D gene. This CDR3 spans 17 amino acids. Trimming pared 5 bases from V and 8 bases from J, leaving 24 bases between. The germline CDR1 and CDR2 sequences are SEHNR and FQNEAQ (reference sequence). CDR3: CASSPGWGDTREEKLFF. CDR3 nucleotides: TGTGCCAGCAGCCCTGGATGGGGTGACACCCGCGAAGAAAAACTGTTTTTT. The full variable domain, in which reference TRBV7-9 and TRBJ1-4 provide the parts outside the CDR3, is DTGVSQNPRHKITKRGQNVTFRCDPISEHNRLYWYRQTLGQGPEFLTYFQNEAQLEKSRLLSDRFSAERPKGSFSTLEIQRTEQGDSAMYLCASSPGWGDTREEKLFFGSGTQLSVL.

The CDR3 here is CASSGEWNQPQHF. The CDR3 coding sequence is TGTGCCAGCAGTGGGGAGTGGAATCAGCCCCAGCATTTT. This sequence joins TRBV25-1 and TRBJ1-5; no definite D call. The length of the CDR3 is 13 residues. In germline, CDR1 is MGHDK, CDR2 SYGVNS. V dropped 4 bases and J dropped 4 bases, with 8 bases sitting between them.

This rearrangement joins TRBV5-4 to TRBJ1-1; the match to TRBD1 covers 12 bases. This CDR3 is built from 16 residues. V was pared by 5 bases and J by 3 bases, with 8 bases of the junction left unmatched. Germline values: CDR1 SGHNT, CDR2 YYREEE (reference sequence). The CDR3, as DNA: TGTGCCAGCAGAGCCGGGACAGGGGGCAGGGACACTGAAGCTTTCTTT. It encodes CASRAGTGGRDTEAFF. Drawing the rest from reference TRBV5-4 and TRBJ1-1, the complete variable domain is ETGVTQSPTHLIKTRGQQVTLRCSSQSGHNTVSWYQQALGQGPQFIFQYYREEENGRGNFPPRFSGLQFPNYSSELNVNALELDDSALYLCASRAGTGGRDTEAFFGQGTRLTVV.

The chain joins TRBV4-3 to TRBJ2-7; the D is unclear. Trimming removed 0 bases from V and 0 bases from J, with 18 bases in between. The CDR3 totals 18 residues. Per the germline V gene, CDR1 is LGHNA and CDR2 is YSLEER. The CDR3: CASSQDVGTGLLSYEQYF. The CDR3 bases are TGCGCCAGCAGCCAAGATGTGGGCACGGGCCTCCTCTCCTACGAGCAGTACTTC.

The V call is TRBV28, the J call TRBJ2-7, with TRBD1 identical over 8 bases. V trimming: 6 bases; J trimming: 0 bases; junction bases outside the gene matches: 4. Germline assignment: CDR1 MDHEN and CDR2 SYDVKM. The CDR3 has 14 residues. The chain's CDR3 is CASSNTGGSYEQYF. Here the CDR3 DNA reads TGTGCCAGCAGCAACACAGGGGGCTCCTACGAGCAGTACTTC.

This clone appeared once. The chain combines TRBV4-1 with TRBJ2-1; 12 nucleotides line up with TRBD2. This CDR3 is 19 amino acids long. The germline V gene has CDR1 MGHRA and CDR2 YSYEKL. The J segment lost 5 bases and the V segment lost 3 bases, leaving 14 bases of the junction unmatched. The CDR3 DNA reads TGCGCCAGCAGCCAGGTAACGTACAGGGGGACTAGCGGGCACAATGAGCAGTTCTTC. This gives the protein CASSQVTYRGTSGHNEQFF.

The J gene is TRBJ2-7, the V gene TRBV18; 10 bases agree with TRBD2. Germline CDR1 reads KGHSH; CDR2 reads LQKENI. V gave up 5 bases and J gave up 4 bases; unmatched junction bases: 20. The CDR3 is made up of 19 amino acids. The CDR3 spells CASSSTYLLPGLASYEQYF. In DNA form, the CDR3 reads TGTGCCAGCTCATCTACCTACCTACTCCCGGGACTAGCGTCTTACGAGCAGTACTTC.

This chain uses TRBV19 with TRBJ1-1; possible D gene TRBD1, 6 bases. The CDR3 contains 17 residues. Germline CDR1 and CDR2: LNHDA and SQIVND (reference sequence). V was cut by 0 bases and J by 0 bases, with 14 bases left in between. The CDR3 nucleotides are TGTGCCAGTAGTATAGAGGGGACAACAGGGATGAACACTGAAGCTTTCTTT. It translates to CASSIEGTTGMNTEAFF.

The genes are TRBV4-1 and TRBJ1-2; D ambiguous. V dropped 2 bases and J dropped 3 bases, with 10 bases sitting between them. CDR3 size: 14 residues. CDR1 is MGHRA and CDR2 is YSYEKL in the germline V gene. CDR3 region: CASSQLTEHYGYTF. CDR3 nucleotide sequence: TGCGCCAGCAGCCAACTCACAGAACACTATGGCTACACCTTC.

This clone occurred a few times. This CDR3 is also generated by other DNA sequences in the sample. This sequence joins TRBV9 and TRBJ2-7; D may correspond to TRBD1 or TRBD2 (5 bases each). Germline V gives CDR1 SGDLS, CDR2 YYNGEE. The CDR3 extends over 13 amino acids. Trimming removed 0 bases at V and 2 bases at J, with 6 bases between. CDR3 bases: TGTGCCAGCAGCGTAGGGGGGACCTACGAGCAGTACTTC. This encodes CASSVGGTYEQYF.

The chain is built from TRBV27 and TRBJ2-1; 8 positions agree with TRBD2. The length of the CDR3 is 16 residues. From germline, CDR1 is MNHEY and CDR2 SMNVEV (reference sequence). V gave up 3 bases and J gave up 5 bases; unmatched junction bases: 9. DNA for the CDR3: TGTGCCAGCAGTTTTTCCGGGGGGGCCTTTAACAATGAGCAGTTCTTC. This translates into CASSFSGGAFNNEQFF.

The chain couples TRBV6-5 to TRBJ2-3, with D perhaps TRBD2 (5 bases). Germline assignment: CDR1 MNHEY and CDR2 SVGAGI. V lost 7 bases and J 1 base, leaving 9 bases between the germline ends. The CDR3 length is 13 residues. The CDR3 reads CASTFSGTDTQYF. Here the CDR3 DNA reads TGTGCCAGCACTTTTAGCGGCACAGATACGCAGTATTTT.

This clone was counted a single time. The sample holds other DNA sequences that translate to the same CDR3. The rearrangement uses TRBV19 and TRBJ1-1; possible D gene TRBD1, 6 bases. This CDR3 comprises 12 residues. Germline CDR1 LNHDA, CDR2 SQIVND (reference sequence). Trimming shortened V by 9 bases and J by 4 bases, and 12 bases separated the two germline ends. The DNA of the CDR3 is TGTGCCAGCAGGGGAGGGGGCACTGAAGCTTTCTTT. Translation gives CASRGGGTEAFF.

This clone was detected once. V usage is TRBV7-9 and J usage is TRBJ2-3; the D gene is possibly TRBD1 (6 bases). Germline loops: CDR1 SEHNR, CDR2 FQNEAQ (reference sequence). The CDR3 runs 13 residues. V gave up 8 bases and J gave up 6 bases, with 15 bases separating them. In nucleotides, the CDR3 is TGTGCCAGCGAAGAGACAGGCGATGATACGCAGTATTTT. It codes for CASEETGDDTQYF.